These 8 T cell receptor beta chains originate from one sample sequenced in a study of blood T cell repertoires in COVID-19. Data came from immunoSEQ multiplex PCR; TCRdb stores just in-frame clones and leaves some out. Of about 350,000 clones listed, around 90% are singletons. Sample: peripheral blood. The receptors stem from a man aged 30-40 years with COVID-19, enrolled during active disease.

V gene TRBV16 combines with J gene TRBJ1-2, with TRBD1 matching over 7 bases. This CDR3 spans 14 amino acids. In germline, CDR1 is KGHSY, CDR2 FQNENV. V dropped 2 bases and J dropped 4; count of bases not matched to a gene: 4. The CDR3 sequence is CASSQPGTAYGYTF. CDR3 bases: TGTGCCAGCAGCCAACCGGGGACAGCCTATGGCTACACCTTC.

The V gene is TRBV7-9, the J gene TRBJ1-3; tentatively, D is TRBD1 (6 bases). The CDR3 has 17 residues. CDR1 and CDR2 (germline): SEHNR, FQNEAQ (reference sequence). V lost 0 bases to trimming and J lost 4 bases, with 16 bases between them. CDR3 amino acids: CASSLAGRGLFGNTIYF. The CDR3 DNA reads TGTGCCAGCAGCTTAGCGGGCAGGGGCTTATTCGGAAACACCATATATTTT.

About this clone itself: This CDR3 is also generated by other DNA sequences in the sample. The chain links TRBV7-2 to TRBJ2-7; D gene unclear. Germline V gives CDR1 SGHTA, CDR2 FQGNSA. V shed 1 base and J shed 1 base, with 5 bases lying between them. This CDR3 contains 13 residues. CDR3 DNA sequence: TGTGCCAGCAGCTTAGACAAGTCCTACGAGCAGTACTTC. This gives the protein CASSLDKSYEQYF.

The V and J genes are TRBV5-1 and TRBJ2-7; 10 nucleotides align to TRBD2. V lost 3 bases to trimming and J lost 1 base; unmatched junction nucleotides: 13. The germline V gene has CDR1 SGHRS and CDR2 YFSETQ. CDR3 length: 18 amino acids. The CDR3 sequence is CASSWTLAGTVRSYEQYF. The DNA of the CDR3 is TGCGCCAGCAGCTGGACACTAGCGGGAACAGTAAGGTCCTACGAGCAGTACTTC.

The CDR3 DNA sequence: TGCGCCAGCAGCCACGGGGGGATCGGGTTATCCACTGAAGCTTTCTTT. Translating gives CASSHGGIGLSTEAFF. This chain uses TRBV5-1 with TRBJ1-1; a possible D gene is TRBD1 (5 bases). The CDR3 is made up of 16 amino acids. Germline-derived CDR1 and CDR2 are SGHRS and YFSETQ. The V end was cut by 4 bases, the J end by 4 bases, with 20 bases between.

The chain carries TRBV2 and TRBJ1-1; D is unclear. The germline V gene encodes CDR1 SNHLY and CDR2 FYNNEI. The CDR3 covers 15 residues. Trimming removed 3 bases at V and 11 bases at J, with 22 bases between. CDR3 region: CASSDGVGRVNAAFF. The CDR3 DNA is TGTGCCAGCAGTGACGGGGTCGGGAGAGTTAATGCGGCTTTCTTT. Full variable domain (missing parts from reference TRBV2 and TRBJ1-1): EPEVTQTPSHQVTQMGQEVILRCVPISNHLYFYWYRQILGQKVEFLVSFYNNEISEKSEIFDDQFSVERPDGSNFTLKIRSTKLEDSAMYFCASSDGVGRVNAAFFGQGTRLTVV.

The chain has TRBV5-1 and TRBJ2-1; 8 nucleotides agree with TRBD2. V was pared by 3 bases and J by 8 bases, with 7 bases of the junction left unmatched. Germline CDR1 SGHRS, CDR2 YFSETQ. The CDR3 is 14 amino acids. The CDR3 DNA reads TGCGCCAGCAGCTCCTGGAGCGGGGGCGATGAGCAGTTCTTC. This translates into CASSSWSGGDEQFF.

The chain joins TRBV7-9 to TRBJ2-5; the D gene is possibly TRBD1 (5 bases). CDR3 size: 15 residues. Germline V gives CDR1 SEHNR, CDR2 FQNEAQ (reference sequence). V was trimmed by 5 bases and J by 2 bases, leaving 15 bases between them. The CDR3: CASSLNQGAQETQYF. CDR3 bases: TGTGCCAGCAGCCTCAACCAGGGCGCACAAGAGACCCAGTACTTC.